One sample yielded the 25 T cell receptor beta chains listed below, sequenced in a study of PD-1 blockade in classical Hodgkin lymphoma. TCRdb's table, derived via immunoSEQ multiplex PCR, lists solely in-frame clones and lacks some. This sample has about 13,000 clones, with approximately 90% found just once. Every one of the patients relapsed after autologous stem cell transplantation (brentuximab vedotin exposure was variable). The sequencing here drew on peripheral blood mononuclear cells (PBMCs), taken at baseline. Receptor source: a human donor with classical Hodgkin lymphoma.

The CDR3 nucleotides read TGCGCCAGCAGCCGAACGTCCTGGACAGGTGACACCGGGGAGCTGTTTTTT. This codes for CASSRTSWTGDTGELFF. V is TRBV5-1 and J is TRBJ2-2, with TRBD1 matching over 7 bases. CDR3 length equals 17 residues. Germline values: CDR1 SGHRS, CDR2 YFSETQ. V shed 4 bases, J shed 3 bases, and the junction held 12 bases outside the gene matches.

This clone was observed a handful of times. V gene TRBV6-1 combines with J gene TRBJ2-7, with D tentatively TRBD1 (6 bases). Germline V CDR1 and CDR2: MNHNS, SASEGT. V was pared by 2 bases and J by 4 bases, with 15 bases between. This CDR3 is built from 15 residues. CDR3 sequence (DNA): TGTGCCAGCAGTGAATTCGGGACAAACACGTACGAGCAGTACTTC. As protein: CASSEFGTNTYEQYF.

V gene TRBV5-1 combines with J gene TRBJ1-4, with 7 bases fitting TRBD1. The CDR3 consists of 16 residues. Germline CDR1 is SGHRS and CDR2 is YFSETQ. J lost 7 bases, V lost 4 bases, and 13 bases had no gene match. The CDR3 DNA reads as TGCGCCAGCAGCCCAAATACAGGGGTAGGTGGTGAAAAACTGTTTTTT. The encoded protein is CASSPNTGVGGEKLFF.

The V and J genes are TRBV10-2 and TRBJ2-3; possible D gene TRBD1, 6 bases. Per the germline V gene, CDR1 is WSHSY and CDR2 is SAAADI. The V and J ends lost 3 bases and 6 bases respectively, with 16 bases between them. The CDR3 is 15 amino acids. The DNA for the CDR3 is TGCGCCAGCAGTGACAGGGGTTTTGGTTCGGATACGCAGTATTTT. It codes for CASSDRGFGSDTQYF.

The gene calls are TRBV4-2 and TRBJ1-2, with a possible D match to TRBD1 (5 bases). V shed 3 bases and J shed 8 bases, with 16 bases lying between them. The CDR3 extends over 14 amino acids. Germline V lookup: CDR1 LGHNA, CDR2 YNFKEQ. CDR3 DNA: TGTGCCAGCAGCCAGGAAGGACCAGGGCAGGGCTACACCTTC. Encoded protein: CASSQEGPGQGYTF.

This clone appeared once. The chain carries TRBV6-1 and TRBJ2-7; tentatively, D is TRBD2 (5 bases). Germline values: CDR1 MNHNS, CDR2 SASEGT. CDR3 length: 15 amino acids. With 2 bases removed from V and 2 bases from J, the gap between germline ends came to 13 bases. CDR3 nucleotides: TGTGCCAGCAGTGAACGGGAAGAGGGAACCTACGAGCAGTACTTC. Encoded protein: CASSEREEGTYEQYF.

This chain links TRBV15 with TRBJ2-3; TRBD2 aligns across 12 bases. The ends lost 1 base at V and 3 bases at J; junction bases unmatched: 5. Germline CDR1 and CDR2: LNHNV and YYDKDF (reference sequence). CDR3 length: 17 amino acids. CDR3 coding DNA: TGTGCCACCAGCAGAGGGACTAGCGGGGTCACGACAGATACGCAGTATTTT. This sequence encodes CATSRGTSGVTTDTQYF.

The genes are TRBV11-2 and TRBJ2-3, with TRBD2 identical over 7 bases. J was trimmed by 3 bases and V by 3 bases; bases with no gene match: 9. Germline V gives CDR1 SGHAT, CDR2 FQNNGV. This CDR3 has 16 amino acids. This CDR3 is CASSFGAGKGTDTQYF. CDR3 in DNA: TGTGCCAGCAGCTTTGGAGCGGGAAAAGGAACAGATACGCAGTATTTT.

This chain uses TRBV11-2 with TRBJ2-2; no reliable D call. The CDR3 runs to 12 residues. Deletions cut 5 bases from V and 6 bases from J, with 7 bases between. Germline lookup yields CDR1 SGHAT and CDR2 FQNNGV. CDR3 in DNA: TGTGCCAGCAGCCTCGTGGCCGGGGAGCTGTTTTTT. Amino acid sequence: CASSLVAGELFF.

The V and J genes are TRBV6-5 and TRBJ2-3, with 8 bases matching TRBD2. This CDR3 is 15 amino acids long. Unmatched junction bases numbered 8, after V lost 2 bases and J lost 7 bases. Germline V gives CDR1 MNHEY, CDR2 SVGAGI. CDR3 DNA: TGTGCCAGCAGTTACGGAGCTAGCGGGCGGCATACGCAGTATTTT. Translated, it gives CASSYGASGRHTQYF.

The CDR3 nucleotides are TGTGCCAGTAGTATAAATTCGTGGCCGACCCAAGAGACCCAGTACTTC. Residues: CASSINSWPTQETQYF. This chain uses TRBV19 with TRBJ2-5; D gene ambiguous. Germline V gene lookup returns CDR1 LNHDA and CDR2 SQIVND (reference sequence). V lost 2 bases, J lost 1 base, and 14 bases lay in between. This CDR3 comprises 16 residues.

The chain combines TRBV2 with TRBJ2-2; no reliable D call. Trimming stripped 2 bases from V and 7 bases from J, with 11 bases between. This CDR3 is built from 14 residues. The germline CDR1 and CDR2 sequences are SNHLY and FYNNEI. The DNA of the CDR3 is TGTGCCAGCAGTGAATATAGGGCCGACGGGGAGCTGTTTTTT. Translated, it gives CASSEYRADGELFF.

J is TRBJ1-2 and V is TRBV4-1, with a possible D match to TRBD1 (5 bases). V dropped 2 bases and J dropped 8 bases, with 21 bases sitting between them. In germline, CDR1 is MGHRA, CDR2 YSYEKL. CDR3 length: 16 amino acids. The CDR3, as DNA: TGCGCCAGCAGCCAACTCCCGGGACCCACTAAGGGGGGCTACACCTTC. Amino acid sequence: CASSQLPGPTKGGYTF.

This clone came up a few times. J is TRBJ1-5 and V is TRBV6-1, with D perhaps matching TRBD1 (5 bases). This CDR3 spans 15 amino acids. The V gene's germline CDR1 is MNHNS and CDR2 SASEGT. Trimming cost V 6 bases and J 2 bases, with 14 bases left between them. The CDR3 bases are TGTGCCAGCAGCCTGACAGTCCCCGGCAATCAGCCCCAGCATTTT. It codes for CASSLTVPGNQPQHF.

The chain joins TRBV12-5 to TRBJ1-1, with 7 bases aligning to TRBD1. The junction had 10 bases not matched to a gene; V was cut back by 8 bases and J by 4 bases. CDR3 size: 14 residues. Germline CDR1 and CDR2: LGHNT and FRNRAP. The DNA of the CDR3 is TGTGCTAGTAGAGGGGGCAGGGTCGTCACTGAAGCTTTCTTT. It yields the protein CASRGGRVVTEAFF.

The DNA for the CDR3 is TGTGCCAGCAGCTTAATGGGGCCAGTTCGAGAGACCCAGTACTTC. Protein: CASSLMGPVRETQYF. The chain carries TRBV7-3 and TRBJ2-5; D perhaps matches TRBD1 (5 bases). This CDR3 has 15 residues. V lost 1 base and J lost 4, with 13 bases in between. Germline V gene sequence: CDR1 SGHTA, CDR2 FQGTGA.

J is TRBJ2-1 and V is TRBV6-1; D is perhaps TRBD2 (5 bases). The CDR3 has 12 amino acids. V dropped 6 bases and J dropped 10 bases, with 13 bases sitting between them. Germline V CDR1 and CDR2: MNHNS, SASEGT. The CDR3 DNA is TGTGCCAGCAGCATCGGGGTGGGGGAGCAGTTCTTC. Protein sequence: CASSIGVGEQFF.

The rearrangement links TRBV6-5 to TRBJ2-3, with TRBD2 identical over 9 bases. The germline V gene has CDR1 MNHEY and CDR2 SVGAGI. With 6 bases clipped from V and 8 bases from J, the junction kept 3 bases outside the gene matches. This CDR3 is 12 amino acids long. The CDR3: CASSSLAGTQYF. The CDR3 nucleotides are TGTGCCAGCAGCTCACTAGCGGGTACGCAGTATTTT.

This rearrangement joins TRBV27 to TRBJ2-1; D is undetermined. Germline assignment: CDR1 MNHEY and CDR2 SMNVEV (reference sequence). CDR3 size: 15 residues. Trimming stripped 3 bases from V and 6 bases from J, with 15 bases between. The DNA for the CDR3 is TGTGCCAGCAGTTTGGGGAAAGGAACGCGCAATGAGCAGTTCTTC. Amino acid sequence: CASSLGKGTRNEQFF.

V usage is TRBV18 and J usage is TRBJ1-4, with no clear D. V dropped 2 bases and J dropped 6 bases, with 16 bases sitting between them. This CDR3 is 16 amino acids long. Germline V gene lookup returns CDR1 KGHSH and CDR2 LQKENI. The CDR3 DNA reads TGTGCCAGCTCACCAGTGATGGGGAGGAAATATGAAAAACTGTTTTTT. It yields the protein CASSPVMGRKYEKLFF. Complete variable domain (other parts from reference TRBV18 and TRBJ1-4): NAGVMQNPRHLVRRRGQEARLRCSPMKGHSHVYWYRQLPEEGLKFMVYLQKENIIDESGMPKERFSAEFPKEGPSILRIQQVVRGDSAAYFCASSPVMGRKYEKLFFGSGTQLSVL.

V and J are TRBV6-5 and TRBJ2-7; no clear D. V shed 6 bases and J shed 7 bases, with 13 bases lying between them. From germline, CDR1 is MNHEY and CDR2 SVGAGI. There are 12 residues in the CDR3. The DNA for the CDR3 is TGTGCCAGCAGCCCCTCTACTGAGGAGCAGTACTTC. Protein sequence: CASSPSTEEQYF.

The chain links TRBV6-1 to TRBJ1-2; 7 bases align to TRBD1. Germline V gives CDR1 MNHNS, CDR2 SASEGT. The V and J ends lost 7 bases and 7 bases, in that order; junction bases with no gene match: 6. The CDR3 spans 12 residues. CDR3 region: CASTLSGGGYTF. The CDR3 DNA follows: TGTGCCAGCACTCTCTCAGGGGGTGGCTACACCTTC.

The CDR3 sequence is CASSYGVATNEKLFF. In DNA, the CDR3 is TGTGCCAGCAGTTATGGGGTTGCAACTAATGAAAAACTGTTTTTT. The chain uses TRBV6-5 and TRBJ1-4; unclear D gene. Germline lookup yields CDR1 MNHEY and CDR2 SVGAGI. The CDR3 spans 15 residues. Trimming stripped 3 bases from V and 0 bases from J, with 8 bases between.

The gene calls are TRBV18 and TRBJ1-3; tentatively, D is TRBD1 (6 bases). The CDR3 length is 16 residues. Germline assignment: CDR1 KGHSH and CDR2 LQKENI. V was trimmed by 3 bases and J by 0 bases, leaving 12 bases between them. CDR3 sequence: CASSPRQVSSGNTIYF. Here the CDR3 DNA reads TGTGCCAGCTCACCCAGACAGGTATCCTCTGGAAACACCATATATTTT.

The rearrangement uses TRBV7-8 and TRBJ2-3; 8 bases align to TRBD1. Germline CDR1 and CDR2: SGHVS and FQNEAQ. Trimming at V came to 5 bases and at J to 2 bases, leaving 6 bases not matched to a gene. There are 15 residues in the CDR3. CDR3 region: CASSQGTGHTDTQYF. Written as DNA, the CDR3 is TGTGCCAGCAGCCAGGGGACAGGACACACAGATACGCAGTATTTT.